The rows below give T cell receptor beta chains drawn from one sample of a study of CD8+CD57+ T cells in acquired aplastic anemia. From the reads, TCRdb called clonotypes with MiXCR, one entry per CDR3 protein. The sample contains around 200,000 distinct CDR3 sequences, less than 70% of which appear only once. Sequencing used sorted CD4+, CD8+, or CD8+CD57+ T cells (not recorded which) from PBMCs. The source of these receptors is a human donor in good health, serving as a control. CDR3s include the opening cysteine and the closing phenylalanine or tryptophan. The order of the fields is J gene, D gene, clone size, V gene, CDR3 DNA, CDR3 protein. The D gene is left open where the match is weak. Not all rows give a size; the values are once, few, many and, for expanded clones, a class.

>TRBJ2-1|-|many|TRBV6-2/TRBV6-3
TGTGCCAGCACCCTCCCCGAGACGCTAAATGAGCAGTTCTTC
CASTLPETLNEQFF
>TRBJ2-7|-|-|TRBV10-2
TGCGCCAGCAGCTTACTCGGCACCTACTCCTACGAGCAGTACTTC
CASSLLGTYSYEQYF
>TRBJ2-2|-|many|TRBV5-5
TGTGCCAGCAGCGCTGTGGGCGACACCGGGGAGCTGTTTTTT
CASSAVGDTGELFF
>TRBJ1-3|-|-|TRBV5-5
TGTGCCAGCAGCTTACATTGGGAGGGAATTACCATATATTTT
CASSLHWEGITIYF
>TRBJ2-7|TRBD2|-|TRBV5-6
TGTGCCAGCAGACCCGGGGGGGTAGCCGAGCAGTACTTC
CASRPGGVAEQYF
>TRBJ1-1|TRBD1|-|TRBV2
TGTGCCAGCAGCGGACAGGACACTGAAGCTTTCTTT
CASSGQDTEAFF
>TRBJ1-2|-|-|TRBV7-8
TGTGCCAGCAGCTTATCCCAGTCGGTGGAGCGGACCTTC
CASSLSQSVERTF
>TRBJ1-2|-|-|TRBV2
TGTGCCAGCAGTGAGGACTACACCTTC
CASSEDYTF
>TRBJ2-1|-|many|TRBV20-1
TGCAGTGCTAAAAAAGATGGACAGTCCTACAATGAGCAGTTCTTC
CSAKKDGQSYNEQFF
>TRBJ2-7|TRBD2|-|TRBV7-9
TGTGCCAGCAGCTTACCTAAGGGACTAGGACCAATTGACTACGAGCAGTACTTC
CASSLPKGLGPIDYEQYF
>TRBJ1-2|-|-|TRBV20-1
-
CSARVGQGGKRPSTSGYGYTF
>TRBJ1-1|-|many|TRBV2
TGTGCCAGCAGCCTTTACAGGTACACTGAAGCTTTCTTT
CASSLYRYTEAFF
>TRBJ2-7|TRBD1|few|TRBV7-6
TGTGCCAGCAGCCTAGACAGGGGTCGGGGGAACGAGCAGTACTTC
CASSLDRGRGNEQYF
>TRBJ1-2|TRBD1|-|TRBV20-1
TGCAGTGCTAGTATCCAGGGGGCCACCCATGGCTACACCTTC
CSASIQGATHGYTF
>TRBJ1-2|-|-|TRBV9
TGTGCCAGCAGCTCAGACGGGGCCAGGTCCTCCTATGGCTACACCTTC
CASSSDGARSSYGYTF